The 10 T cell receptor beta chains below come from one sample, sequenced in a study of response to subunit inactivated influenza vaccine. One entry per CDR3 protein, called by TCRdb with MiXCR from the RT-PCR reads. The sample includes 610,000 or so distinct CDR3 sequences, 13% to 15% seen only once; the top ten take approximately 10%. The sample consisted of PBMCs from blood, taken roughly 13 days after vaccination. These receptors all stem from a man aged 50 or older who received an inactivated influenza vaccine.

This clonotype turned up a few times. The V gene is TRBV19, the J gene TRBJ1-1, with D possibly TRBD1 on 5 matching bases. The CDR3 has 16 amino acids. The V gene lost 5 bases and the J gene lost 1 base, with 17 bases spanning the gap. Germline CDR1 is LNHDA and CDR2 is SQIVND (reference sequence). The chain's CDR3 is CASSPEEGWTNTEAFF. The CDR3, as DNA: TGTGCCAGTAGTCCCGAAGAGGGGTGGACGAACACTGAAGCTTTCTTT.

This clonotype was seen a handful of times. The rearrangement joins TRBV29-1 to TRBJ2-1; TRBD2 agrees at 8 bases. The germline V gene encodes CDR1 SQVTM and CDR2 ANQGSEA. This CDR3 is built from 16 residues. The trim removed 7 bases at V and 6 bases at J, leaving 17 bases unmatched. CDR3 bases: TGCAGCGGTAGAGCGGGAGTCTCCTTGGCTTTCAATGAGCAGTTCTTC. Its translation: CSGRAGVSLAFNEQFF.

The sample holds many counts of this clonotype. A junction boundary mismatches the germline segment, possibly from a read error. The CDR3 loop is CASSQGRYNEQFF. The CDR3 nucleotides read TGCGCCAGCAGCCAAGGACGGTACAATGAGCAGTTCTTC. The V gene is TRBV3-1, the J gene TRBJ2-1; no firm D call. The CDR3 totals 13 residues. The V gene's germline CDR1 is LGHDT and CDR2 YNNKEL (reference sequence).

The gene calls are TRBV30 and TRBJ1-1; D is unresolved. The germline V and J ends were trimmed by 1 base and 5 bases, with 11 bases remaining between them. The CDR3 contains 13 residues. Germline V gene data show CDR1 as GTSNPN and CDR2 as SVGIG (reference sequence). The CDR3, as DNA: TGTGCCTGGAGTGATAGACTTTCGACTGAAGCTTTCTTT. Its translation is CAWSDRLSTEAFF. The variable domain in full, completed from reference TRBV30 and TRBJ1-1, reads SQTIHQWPATLVQPVGSPLSLECTVEGTSNPNLYWYRQAAGRGLQLLFYSVGIGQISSEVPQNLSASRPQDRQFILSSKKLLLSDSGFYLCAWSDRLSTEAFFGQGTRLTVV.

The table lists this clonotype with many counts. This sequence joins TRBV12-3 or TRBV12-4 and TRBJ2-7; possible D gene TRBD1, 5 bases. Trimming left V 5 bases short and J 4 bases short, with 18 bases between. There are 15 residues in the CDR3. The CDR3 reads CASSPSRRAIYEQYF. In nucleotides, the CDR3 is TGTGCCAGCAGTCCTTCACGCAGGGCTATATACGAGCAGTACTTC.

The count of this clonotype is one. This sequence may be a read error, since a much larger clone differs from it by one base. The chain carries TRBV20-1 and TRBJ2-1; possibly TRBD1 or TRBD2 for D (5 bases each). Germline loops: CDR1 DFQATT, CDR2 SNEGSKA (reference sequence). The V gene lost 3 bases and the J gene lost 0 bases, with 9 bases spanning the gap. The CDR3 runs to 14 residues. This CDR3 reads CSASEGPSYNEQFF. The CDR3 DNA is TGCAGTGCTAGCGAGGGGCCCTCCTACAATGAGCAGTTCTTC.

Points on this clonotype: One junction end does not reproduce the germline sequence, and a read error may be involved. The rearrangement links TRBV7-9 to TRBJ1-5, with 10 bases that match TRBD1. Germline loops: CDR1 SEHNR, CDR2 FQNEAQ (reference sequence). CDR3 size: 16 residues. The chain's CDR3 is CASSLNLAGTGEPLHF. CDR3 sequence (DNA): TGTGCCAGCAGCTTAAACTTGGCCGGGACAGGGGAGCCCCTGCATTTT. Drawing the rest from reference TRBV7-9 and TRBJ1-5, the complete variable domain is DTGVSQNPRHKITKRGQNVTFRCDPISEHNRLYWYRQTLGQGPEFLTYFQNEAQLEKSRLLSDRFSAERPKGSFSTLEIQRTEQGDSAMYLCASSLNLAGTGEPLHFGDGTRLSIL.

This clonotype has only a few counts. The gene calls are TRBV10-3 and TRBJ2-7; 7 bases are shared with TRBD1. V shed 3 bases and J 3 bases; nucleotides not matched to a gene: 11. The CDR3 spans 16 residues. Germline CDR1 reads ENHRY; CDR2 reads SYGVKD. The CDR3 protein is CAISDSSGTVGYEQYF. In DNA form, the CDR3 reads TGTGCCATCAGTGATTCATCCGGGACAGTAGGCTACGAGCAGTACTTC.

The sample holds a few counts of this clonotype. This chain connects TRBV7-3 to TRBJ2-5; a weak D match, TRBD1 (5 bases). CDR3 length: 16 amino acids. Deletions cut 1 base from V and 2 bases from J, with 14 bases between. Germline V gene sequence: CDR1 SGHTA, CDR2 FQGTGA. The CDR3 DNA reads TGTGCCAGCAGCTTAAACTTGCAGGGTGCGCAAGAGACCCAGTACTTC. It specifies CASSLNLQGAQETQYF.

This clonotype showed up just a few times. The chain uses TRBV14 and TRBJ2-1; 10 bases match TRBD1. After removal of 0 bases from V and 5 bases from J, the junction contained 4 bases not matched to a gene. The germline V gene has CDR1 SGHDN and CDR2 FVKESK. The CDR3 totals 16 residues. CDR3: CASSQDAGQGNNEQFF. The CDR3 DNA is TGTGCCAGCAGCCAAGATGCGGGACAGGGGAACAATGAGCAGTTCTTC.